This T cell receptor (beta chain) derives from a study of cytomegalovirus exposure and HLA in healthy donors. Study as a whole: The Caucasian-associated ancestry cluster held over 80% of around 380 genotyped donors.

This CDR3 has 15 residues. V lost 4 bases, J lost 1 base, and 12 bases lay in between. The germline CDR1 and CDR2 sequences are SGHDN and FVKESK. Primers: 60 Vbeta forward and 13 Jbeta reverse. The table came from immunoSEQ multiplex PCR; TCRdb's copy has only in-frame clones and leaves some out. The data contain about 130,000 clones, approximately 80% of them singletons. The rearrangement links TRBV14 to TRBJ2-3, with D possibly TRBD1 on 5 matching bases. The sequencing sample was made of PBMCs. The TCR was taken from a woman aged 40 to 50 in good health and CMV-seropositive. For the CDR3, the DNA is TGTGCCAGCAGCCGGCCAGGGTTGGGCACAGATACGCAGTATTTT. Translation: CASSRPGLGTDTQYF.